The TCR beta chain under discussion was sequenced for a study of CD8+ T cells in alopecia areata. Overall study: A regimen of oral tofacitinib, 5 to 10 mg twice daily, was given to treated patients.

Concerning this clone: Its matching antigen is unknown.

The CDR3 sequence is 12 residues long. The germline gives CDR1 SEHNR, CDR2 FQNEAQ (reference sequence). The ends were cut back, 5 bases at V and 7 bases at J, with 9 bases in the middle. This sample's treatment: oral pan-JAK inhibitor, 5-10 mg twice daily. General study points: Normal scalp showed lower clonality than lesional scalp, especially alopecia totalis/universalis.

cDNA reverse transcribed from extracted RNA served as the sequencing template. Assay used: immunoSEQ multiplex PCR; TCRdb lists only in-frame clones, some missing. The repertoire holds about 160,000 clones, with under 70% as singletons. The chain links TRBV7-9 to TRBJ1-5; weak D call: TRBD1 (6 bases). The sequences come from CD4+ T cells sorted from blood, collected at week 4, from a patient treated with tofacitinib. The sequence was collected from a human donor with alopecia areata. CDR3 nucleotides: TGTGCCAGCAGCCTTACAGGGCAGCCCCAGCATTTT. Its translation is CASSLTGQPQHF.